Each of the 27 T cell receptor beta chains below was sequenced from the same sample in a study of T cells in Graves' hyperthyroidism and ophthalmopathy. From RNA transcripts, TCR beta CDR3 regions were amplified. During a first-round RT-PCR of the TCR CDR3, the HTBI primer set was used. TCRdb ran MiXCR on the multiplex PCR reads and lists one entry per CDR3 protein. Among 300,000 to 450,000 distinct CDR3 sequences listed, roughly 14% were seen once. Sequencing used blood. The origin of the receptors is a woman between 55 and 75 years old with Graves' hyperthyroidism.

The sample holds many counts of this clonotype. This sequence joins TRBV6-2 or TRBV6-3 and TRBJ2-1, with D possibly matching TRBD1 (5 bases). This CDR3 contains 13 residues. Trimming pared 3 bases from V and 5 bases from J, leaving 8 bases between. Germline V lookup: CDR1 MNHEY, CDR2 SVGEGT. In DNA form, the CDR3 reads TGTGCCAGCAGTTATAGACAGCACAATGAGCAGTTCTTC. Amino acid sequence: CASSYRQHNEQFF.

A note on this clonotype: A much larger clone lies one base from this, so it may be a read error. The V gene is TRBV5-6, the J gene TRBJ2-3; 8 positions agree with TRBD2. Looked up from germline, CDR1 is SGHDT and CDR2 is YYEEEE. V shed 4 bases and J 5 bases; nucleotides not matched to a gene: 12. The CDR3 covers 16 residues. CDR3 sequence: CASSLPGTRGIDTQYF. DNA of the CDR3: TGTGCCAGCAGCCTTCCCGGGACTAGGGGCATAGATACGCAGTATTTT.

As for this clonotype: One junction end does not reproduce the germline sequence, and a read error may be involved. The J gene is TRBJ2-1, the V gene TRBV11-3, with D possibly being TRBD2 (5 bases). The CDR3 extends over 17 amino acids. CDR1 SGHNT and CDR2 YENEEA come from the germline V gene. The CDR3: CASSSSDSPSSYNEQLF. In DNA form, the CDR3 reads TGTGCCAGCAGCTCATCTGACTCCCCTAGCTCCTACAATGAGCAGCTCTTC.

This clonotype was found many times. V gene TRBV18 combines with J gene TRBJ1-1, with TRBD1 as a possible D gene (6 bases). The CDR3 spans 15 residues. V lost 1 base and J 1 base, leaving 10 bases between the germline ends. CDR1 is KGHSH and CDR2 is LQKENI in the germline V gene. In DNA, the CDR3 is TGTGCCAGCTCACCACGACAGGAGTGGAACACTGAAGCTTTCTTT. Its protein is CASSPRQEWNTEAFF. The full variable domain, with the rest looked up from reference TRBV18 and TRBJ1-1, is NAGVMQNPRHLVRRRGQEARLRCSPMKGHSHVYWYRQLPEEGLKFMVYLQKENIIDESGMPKERFSAEFPKEGPSILRIQQVVRGDSAAYFCASSPRQEWNTEAFFGQGTRLTVV.

This rearrangement joins TRBV27 to TRBJ2-2; a weak D match, TRBD2 (5 bases). The ends were cut back, 10 bases at V and 7 bases at J, with 16 bases in the middle. Per the germline V gene, CDR1 is MNHEY and CDR2 is SMNVEV (reference sequence). The CDR3 length is 13 residues. CDR3 amino acids: CATRPSGSGELFF. The CDR3 bases are TGTGCCACCAGACCCTCGGGGAGCGGGGAGCTGTTTTTT.

The chain couples TRBV29-1 to TRBJ1-1; TRBD1 is a possible D gene (5 bases). V lost 7 bases, J lost 4 bases, and 16 bases lay in between. The CDR3 extends over 13 amino acids. From germline, CDR1 is SQVTM and CDR2 ANQGSEA. CDR3 DNA: TGCAGCGGGGGGGGAGGTGGGACCACTGAAGCTTTCTTT. Its translation is CSGGGGGTTEAFF.

This clonotype was seen ten or more times. The chain uses TRBV20-1 and TRBJ2-1; D perhaps matches TRBD1 (5 bases). V lost 6 bases to trimming and J lost 4 bases, with 13 bases between them. The CDR3 totals 13 residues. Germline values: CDR1 DFQATT, CDR2 SNEGSKA (reference sequence). In nucleotides, the CDR3 is TGCAGTGCCAGAAGACAGTCATACAATGAGCAGTTCTTC. As protein: CSARRQSYNEQFF.

The chain is built from TRBV19 and TRBJ1-5; TRBD1 is a possible D gene (6 bases). Germline V gene lookup returns CDR1 LNHDA and CDR2 SQIVND (reference sequence). The CDR3 length is 14 residues. V was cut by 7 bases and J by 2 bases, with 12 bases left in between. The CDR3 loop reads CASKGGRGNQPQHF. The CDR3 DNA reads TGTGCCAGTAAAGGGGGAAGAGGCAATCAGCCCCAGCATTTT.

This clonotype was counted ten times or more. This chain uses TRBV20-1 with TRBJ2-1; D call uncertain. This CDR3 has 12 residues. Germline V gives CDR1 DFQATT, CDR2 SNEGSKA (reference sequence). The DNA for the CDR3 is TGCAGCGCCCATGATGGCTACAATGAGCAGTTCTTC. It translates to CSAHDGYNEQFF.

This clonotype appeared many times. The chain has TRBV20-1 and TRBJ2-3, with D unresolved. Germline assignment: CDR1 DFQATT and CDR2 SNEGSKA (reference sequence). V lost 0 bases, J lost 4 bases, and 11 bases lay in between. The CDR3 extends over 14 amino acids. The CDR3: CSARDSGGADTQYF. DNA of the CDR3: TGCAGTGCTAGAGATTCGGGTGGGGCAGATACGCAGTATTTT.

Ten or more counts support this clonotype. V is TRBV9 and J is TRBJ1-2, with D tentatively TRBD1 (5 bases). Germline CDR1 SGDLS, CDR2 YYNGEE. V lost 0 bases to trimming and J lost 4 bases, with 13 bases between them. The CDR3 has 15 residues. CDR3 loop: CASSVGEGVSYGYTF. The CDR3, as DNA: TGTGCCAGCAGCGTAGGGGAAGGGGTGTCCTATGGCTACACCTTC.

The chain has TRBV5-6 and TRBJ1-1, with D maybe TRBD1 (5 bases). With 4 bases removed from V and 0 bases from J, the gap between germline ends came to 10 bases. Germline assignment: CDR1 SGHDT and CDR2 YYEEEE. This CDR3 is 14 amino acids long. CDR3 nucleotide sequence: TGTGCCAGCAGCGTCACGGGGGTGAACACTGAAGCTTTCTTT. Protein: CASSVTGVNTEAFF.

This clonotype was recorded at least ten times. This chain links TRBV3-1 with TRBJ1-1; D may be TRBD1 (5 bases). Germline lookup yields CDR1 LGHDT and CDR2 YNNKEL (reference sequence). This CDR3 region has 14 residues. Trimming left V 1 base short and J 9 bases short, with 15 bases between. The CDR3 protein is CASSQGGSLAQAFF. The CDR3 DNA sequence: TGTGCCAGCAGCCAAGGGGGCAGCTTAGCCCAAGCTTTCTTT.

The rearrangement joins TRBV9 to TRBJ2-2; 9 nucleotides align to TRBD2. J was trimmed by 0 bases and V by 0 bases; bases with no gene match: 0. This CDR3 is built from 16 residues. CDR1 and CDR2 (germline): SGDLS, YYNGEE. This chain's CDR3 is CASSVGGRANTGELFF. Here the CDR3 DNA reads TGTGCCAGCAGCGTAGGCGGGAGGGCGAACACCGGGGAGCTGTTTTTT.

Details on this clonotype: A single base separates this from a much larger clone, so it may be a read error. The rearrangement uses TRBV11-2 and TRBJ1-4; D is undetermined. Germline-derived CDR1 and CDR2 are SGHAT and FQNNGV. There are 13 residues in the CDR3. The CDR3 DNA reads TGTACCAGCAGCTTATCCCCTAATGAAAAACTGTTTTTT. Amino acid sequence: CTSSLSPNEKLFF.

This clonotype was seen many times. This chain joins TRBV12-3 or TRBV12-4 and TRBJ1-1; tentatively, D is TRBD1 (5 bases). The CDR3 is 12 residues long. V was shortened by 6 bases and J by 10 bases, with 15 bases between the two germline ends. DNA of the CDR3: TGTGCCAGCAGACAGCGCCTAGGGGCAGCTTTCTTT. Residues: CASRQRLGAAFF.

This clonotype was seen more than once but under ten times. The CDR3 here is CASSVAGGAGYTDTQYF. CDR3 nucleotides: TGTGCCAGCAGCGTAGCGGGAGGAGCGGGGTATACAGATACGCAGTATTTT. V usage is TRBV9 and J usage is TRBJ2-3; TRBD2 aligns across 7 bases. This CDR3 has 17 amino acids. V was pared by 0 bases and J by 3 bases, with 10 bases of the junction left unmatched. CDR1 and CDR2 (germline): SGDLS, YYNGEE.

This clonotype was counted many times. V and J are TRBV11-3 and TRBJ2-1; TRBD2 agrees at 11 bases. The CDR3 is made up of 15 amino acids. Germline CDR1 SGHNT, CDR2 YENEEA. Unmatched junction bases numbered 3, after V lost 5 bases and J lost 3 bases. The CDR3 reads CASSRLAGIYNEQFF. The CDR3 coding sequence is TGTGCCAGCAGCCGACTAGCGGGAATCTACAATGAGCAGTTCTTC.

This clonotype was counted at least ten times. The chain combines TRBV12-3 or TRBV12-4 with TRBJ2-1; 14 nucleotides line up with TRBD2. The junction had 6 bases not matched to a gene; V was cut back by 5 bases and J by 9 bases. CDR3 length equals 15 residues. CDR3 sequence: CASSPGLAGVIEQFF. DNA of the CDR3: TGTGCCAGCAGTCCGGGACTAGCGGGAGTTATTGAGCAGTTCTTC.

This clonotype was seen a handful of times. This sequence joins TRBV18 and TRBJ2-3; perhaps TRBD2 as D (6 bases). Germline CDR1 KGHSH, CDR2 LQKENI. Trimming left V 6 bases short and J 11 bases short, with 21 bases between. This CDR3 has 14 amino acids. As DNA, the CDR3 is TGTGCCAGCTCCCCAACCGGGAGTGGGGCGAGGCAGTATTTT. Amino acid sequence: CASSPTGSGARQYF.

This clonotype was seen many times. The chain joins TRBV2 to TRBJ2-3, with TRBD2 matching 8 bases. The CDR3 extends over 17 amino acids. Germline V gives CDR1 SNHLY, CDR2 FYNNEI. V shed 6 bases, J shed 3 bases, and the junction held 14 bases outside the gene matches. The CDR3 spells CASSASWERESTDTQYF. DNA of the CDR3: TGTGCCAGCAGCGCCTCTTGGGAGCGGGAGTCTACAGATACGCAGTATTTT.

This clonotype was counted at least ten times. The genes are TRBV6-1 and TRBJ2-1, with 13 positions matching TRBD2. The CDR3 extends over 18 amino acids. Germline-derived CDR1 and CDR2 are MNHNS and SASEGT. V shed 5 bases and J 10 bases; nucleotides not matched to a gene: 17. The CDR3 nucleotides read TGTGCCAGCAGTTATTATTCGCCGGGACTAGCGGGAAAAGGGGAGCAGTTCTTC. Amino acid sequence: CASSYYSPGLAGKGEQFF.

This clonotype was observed at least ten times. This sequence joins TRBV11-2 and TRBJ1-1; perhaps TRBD1 as D (6 bases). V was trimmed by 7 bases and J by 1 base, leaving 10 bases between them. Per germline, CDR1 SGHAT and CDR2 FQNNGV. The CDR3 is 13 amino acids. CDR3 nucleotide sequence: TGTGCCAGCAACACGGGACAGAACACTGAAGCTTTCTTT. Its protein is CASNTGQNTEAFF.

This clonotype has at least ten counts. The genes are TRBV20-1 and TRBJ2-7; no clear D. Germline values: CDR1 DFQATT, CDR2 SNEGSKA (reference sequence). V gave up 1 base and J gave up 4 bases, with 8 bases separating them. This CDR3 has 12 amino acids. CDR3 loop: CSARGSGYEQYF. DNA of the CDR3: TGCAGTGCTAGAGGGAGTGGATACGAGCAGTACTTC.

In its sample, this clonotype was seen many times. The genes are TRBV12-3 or TRBV12-4 and TRBJ2-7; D uncertain. CDR3 size: 12 residues. With 6 bases removed from V and 7 bases from J, the gap between germline ends came to 13 bases. CDR3 sequence reads: CASRAGLGEQYF. The CDR3 coding sequence is TGTGCCAGCAGGGCCGGTCTCGGGGAGCAGTACTTC.

The J gene is TRBJ1-2, the V gene TRBV15; D is perhaps TRBD1 (6 bases). CDR1 and CDR2 from the germline V gene are LNHNV and YYDKDF (reference sequence). Trimming removed 0 bases from V and 14 bases from J, with 22 bases in between. The CDR3 totals 15 residues. CDR3 amino acids: CATSRDPGTGGANTF. The CDR3, as DNA: TGTGCCACCAGCAGAGATCCGGGGACGGGGGGCGCGAATACCTTC.

The sample holds many counts of this clonotype. The chain is built from TRBV11-2 and TRBJ2-2; D is uncertain. Germline values: CDR1 SGHAT, CDR2 FQNNGV. There are 14 residues in the CDR3. V was cut by 4 bases and J by 5 bases, with 11 bases left in between. Written as DNA, the CDR3 is TGTGCCAGCAGCTCCCTAGTAGGGACCGGGGAGCTGTTTTTT. It codes for CASSSLVGTGELFF.